A selection of T cell receptor beta chains follows, all from one sample in a study of T cells after somatic rescue of genetic block. Measured with immunoSEQ multiplex PCR; TCRdb has only the in-frame clones, and not every one. The sample yields 88,000 or so clones, 80% to 90% seen once. Sequenced sample: peripheral blood mononuclear cells (PBMCs). The origin of the receptors is a young woman. Both conserved end residues are part of each CDR3. Each record gives: CDR3 protein, CDR3 DNA, D gene, V gene, clone size, J gene, CDR3 length. A D gene is named only where the DNA matches it firmly. A row's size may be missing; if present it is once, few, many or a size class.

CDR3 protein: CAWTGLTEAFF
CDR3 DNA: TGTGCCTGGACTGGGCTCACTGAAGCTTTCTTT
D gene: -
V gene: TRBV30
clone size: few
J gene: TRBJ1-1
CDR3 length: 11

CDR3 protein: CASSQDLRGTGELFF
CDR3 DNA: TGCGCCAGCAGCCAAGATCTGAGGGGCACCGGGGAGCTGTTTTTT
D gene: -
V gene: TRBV4-1
clone size: once
J gene: TRBJ2-2
CDR3 length: 15

CDR3 protein: CASSIQGTGEQYF
CDR3 DNA: TGTGCCAGCAGTATACAGGGGACCGGCGAGCAGTACTTC
D gene: TRBD1
V gene: TRBV27
clone size: -
J gene: TRBJ2-7
CDR3 length: 13

CDR3 protein: CASSYIAGGFYEQFF
CDR3 DNA: TGTGCCAGCAGTTACATAGCGGGAGGATTCTATGAGCAGTTCTTC
D gene: TRBD2
V gene: TRBV6-4
clone size: once
J gene: TRBJ2-1
CDR3 length: 15

CDR3 protein: CASSLSAGTGVDEQYF
CDR3 DNA: TGTGCCAGCAGTTTATCCGCCGGGACAGGGGTGGACGAGCAGTACTTC
D gene: TRBD1
V gene: TRBV27
clone size: -
J gene: TRBJ2-7
CDR3 length: 16

CDR3 protein: CASSQQSGRAQDEQFF
CDR3 DNA: TGTGCCAGCAGCCAACAGAGCGGGAGGGCCCAGGATGAGCAGTTCTTC
D gene: TRBD2
V gene: TRBV14
clone size: -
J gene: TRBJ2-1
CDR3 length: 16

CDR3 protein: CASSVVGDRPEKLFF
CDR3 DNA: TGTGCCAGCAGCGTAGTCGGGGACAGGCCTGAAAAACTGTTTTTT
D gene: TRBD1
V gene: TRBV9
clone size: -
J gene: TRBJ1-4
CDR3 length: 15

CDR3 protein: CATINRWEQNSTDTQYF
CDR3 DNA: TGTGCCACTATAAATAGGTGGGAGCAAAATAGCACAGATACGCAGTATTTT
D gene: -
V gene: TRBV19
clone size: -
J gene: TRBJ2-3
CDR3 length: 17

CDR3 protein: CASIRGQPTEAFF
CDR3 DNA: TGTGCCAGCATTCGAGGACAGCCCACTGAAGCTTTCTTT
D gene: -
V gene: TRBV6-1
clone size: few
J gene: TRBJ1-1
CDR3 length: 13

CDR3 protein: CASSESRLFQYF
CDR3 DNA: TGTGCCAGCAGTGAATCAAGACTATTCCAGTACTTC
D gene: -
V gene: TRBV25-1
clone size: -
J gene: TRBJ2-5
CDR3 length: 12

CDR3 protein: CASSAGLAGNNEQFF
CDR3 DNA: TGTGCCAGCAGCGCCGGACTAGCGGGAAACAATGAGCAGTTCTTC
D gene: TRBD2
V gene: TRBV9
clone size: -
J gene: TRBJ2-1
CDR3 length: 15

CDR3 protein: CASSRILAGVYNEQFF
CDR3 DNA: TGTGCCAGCAGCCGGATACTAGCGGGAGTTTACAATGAGCAGTTCTTC
D gene: TRBD2
V gene: TRBV5-8
clone size: -
J gene: TRBJ2-1
CDR3 length: 16

CDR3 protein: CASSLTSGRVNEQFF
CDR3 DNA: TGTGCCAGCAGCCTGACTAGCGGGAGAGTCAATGAGCAGTTCTTC
D gene: TRBD2
V gene: TRBV27
clone size: -
J gene: TRBJ2-1
CDR3 length: 15

CDR3 protein: CASSQDPASSYEQYF
CDR3 DNA: TGCGCCAGCAGCCAAGATCCAGCGAGCTCCTACGAGCAGTACTTC
D gene: -
V gene: TRBV4-1
clone size: once
J gene: TRBJ2-7
CDR3 length: 15

CDR3 protein: CASSPGRGNQPQHF
CDR3 DNA: TGTGCCAGCAGCCCGGGGCGGGGCAATCAGCCCCAGCATTTT
D gene: -
V gene: TRBV11-2
clone size: -
J gene: TRBJ1-5
CDR3 length: 14

CDR3 protein: CASKRDRGANQPQHF
CDR3 DNA: TGTGCCAGCAAAAGGGACAGGGGGGCCAATCAGCCCCAGCATTTT
D gene: TRBD1
V gene: TRBV2
clone size: -
J gene: TRBJ1-5
CDR3 length: 15

CDR3 protein: CASLTSTGALGTDTQYF
CDR3 DNA: TGTGCCAGCCTCACGTCGACAGGCGCCCTCGGCACAGATACGCAGTATTTT
D gene: -
V gene: TRBV28
clone size: -
J gene: TRBJ2-3
CDR3 length: 17

CDR3 protein: CASSLAPMTSGWYNEQFF
CDR3 DNA: TGTGCCAGCAGCTTAGCGCCTATGACTAGCGGGTGGTACAATGAGCAGTTCTTC
D gene: TRBD2
V gene: TRBV7-6
clone size: -
J gene: TRBJ2-1
CDR3 length: 18

CDR3 protein: CATGSWDTSSYEQYF
CDR3 DNA: TGTGCCACTGGGAGTTGGGACACATCTTCCTACGAGCAGTACTTC
D gene: -
V gene: TRBV25-1
clone size: -
J gene: TRBJ2-7
CDR3 length: 15

CDR3 protein: CASPATAYGYTF
CDR3 DNA: TGCGCCAGCCCCGCGACAGCATATGGCTACACCTTC
D gene: -
V gene: TRBV10-1
clone size: -
J gene: TRBJ1-2
CDR3 length: 12

CDR3 protein: CASSLAGTAQGTQYF
CDR3 DNA: TGTGCCAGCAGCTTAGCGGGGACAGCCCAAGGGACCCAGTACTTC
D gene: TRBD1
V gene: TRBV7-8
clone size: once
J gene: TRBJ2-5
CDR3 length: 15

CDR3 protein: CASSGWTESSGNTIYF
CDR3 DNA: TGTGCCAGCAGCGGGTGGACTGAAAGCTCTGGAAACACCATATATTTT
D gene: -
V gene: TRBV7-9
clone size: -
J gene: TRBJ1-3
CDR3 length: 16